The present T cell receptor beta chain was sequenced within a study of CD8 T cells in ankylosing spondylitis. The study's findings and limits: Several highly homologous variants made up a TCR beta motif, and this motif appeared characteristic of ankylosing spondylitis blood. According to the report, clones linked to the disease were significantly enriched in matched synovial fluid samples taken from ankylosing spondylitis patients.

From the 5' RACE reads, TCRdb called clonotypes with MiXCR, one entry per CDR3 protein. This sample has some 450,000 distinct CDR3 sequences; 15% to 20% occur once, and the top ten carry approximately 1%. The trim removed 7 bases at V and 7 bases at J, leaving 15 bases unmatched. The germline CDR1 and CDR2 sequences are MNHEY and SMNVEV (reference sequence). CDR3 length: 17 amino acids. Of note for this clonotype: The antigen is not known.

Sequenced input: blood, either unsorted or a sorted T cell fraction (not recorded which). The chain joins TRBV27 to TRBJ2-5, with 13 bases fitting TRBD2. The clonotype was recovered from a male donor with ankylosing spondylitis. CDR3 in amino acids: CASNPGGGLAGHLTQYF. DNA of the CDR3: TGTGCCAGCAACCCCGGGGGGGGACTAGCGGGACATCTGACCCAGTACTTC.